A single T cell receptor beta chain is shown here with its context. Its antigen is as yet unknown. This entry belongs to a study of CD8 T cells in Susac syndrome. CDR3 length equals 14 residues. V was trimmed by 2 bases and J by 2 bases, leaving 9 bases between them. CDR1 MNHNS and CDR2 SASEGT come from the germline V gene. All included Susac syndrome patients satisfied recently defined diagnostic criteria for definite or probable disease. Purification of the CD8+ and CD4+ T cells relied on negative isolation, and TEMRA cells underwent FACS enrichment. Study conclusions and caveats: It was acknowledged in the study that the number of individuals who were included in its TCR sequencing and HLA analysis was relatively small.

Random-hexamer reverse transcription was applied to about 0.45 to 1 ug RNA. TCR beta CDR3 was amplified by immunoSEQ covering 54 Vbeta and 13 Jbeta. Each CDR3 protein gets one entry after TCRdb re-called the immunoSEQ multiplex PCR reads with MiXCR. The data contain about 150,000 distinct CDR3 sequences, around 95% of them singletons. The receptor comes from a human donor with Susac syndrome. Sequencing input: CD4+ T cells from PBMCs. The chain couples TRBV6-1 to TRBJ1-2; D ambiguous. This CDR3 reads CASSEMITNYGYTF. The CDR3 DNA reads TGTGCCAGCAGTGAAATGATCACGAACTATGGCTACACCTTC.